This TCR beta chain was sequenced in a study of blood T cell repertoires in COVID-19. About the research overall: Acute and convalescent COVID-19 specimens originated in the United States, Italy and Spain. The analysed material was cDNA or gDNA that came from T cells, B-cell-depleted T cells, or PBMCs.

J was trimmed by 1 base and V by 1 base; bases with no gene match: 6. Germline CDR1 is MGHRA and CDR2 is YSYEKL. The CDR3 totals 16 residues. In the source study's methods: The assay estimated nucleated cells by amplifying reference gene primers. Produced via immunoSEQ multiplex PCR; TCRdb's table is partial and in-frame only. V, J and clone size were drawn from that table, and D and trimming were deduced from the DNA. The sample carries about 210,000 clones, roughly 82% recorded once. This clone was picked up one time. Seattle patients were enrolled during active infection and followed longitudinally.

The chain joins TRBV4-1 to TRBJ1-2, with 7 nucleotides matching TRBD1. Sequencing used peripheral blood. This receptor was obtained from a woman aged 60-70 years with COVID-19, enrolled during active disease. This chain's CDR3 is CASSQGQGPFNYGYTF. CDR3 DNA: TGCGCCAGCAGCCAAGGACAGGGTCCCTTTAACTATGGCTACACCTTC.